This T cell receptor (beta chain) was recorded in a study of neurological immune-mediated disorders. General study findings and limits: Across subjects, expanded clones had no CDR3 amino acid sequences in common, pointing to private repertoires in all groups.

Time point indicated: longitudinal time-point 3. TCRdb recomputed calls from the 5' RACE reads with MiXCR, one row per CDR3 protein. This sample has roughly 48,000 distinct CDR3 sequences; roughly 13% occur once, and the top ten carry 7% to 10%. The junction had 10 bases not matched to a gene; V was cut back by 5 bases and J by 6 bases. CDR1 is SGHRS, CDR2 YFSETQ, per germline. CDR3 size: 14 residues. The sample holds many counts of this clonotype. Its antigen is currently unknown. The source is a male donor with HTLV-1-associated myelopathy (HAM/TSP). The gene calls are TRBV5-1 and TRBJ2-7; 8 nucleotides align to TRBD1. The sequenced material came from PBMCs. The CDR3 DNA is TGCGCCAGCAGTCCCGTGGGACAGGCCTCCGAGCAGTACTTC. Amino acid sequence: CASSPVGQASEQYF.